This T cell receptor (beta chain) was identified during a study of shared clonotypes between healthy human individuals. V was cut by 7 bases and J by 9 bases, with 17 bases left in between. Germline V CDR1 and CDR2: SGHNT, YYREEE (reference sequence). This CDR3 has 13 residues. Only in-frame clones appear in the TCRdb table, and some are missing; sequencing was by immunoSEQ multiplex PCR. The sample includes approximately 2,000,000 clones, roughly 93% of them seen just once. Terminally differentiated effector memory CD45RA+ cells were excluded by CCR7 positive selection of CD45RO-negative cells. The sample consisted of naive CD8+ T cells from PBMCs. The chain joins TRBV5-4 to TRBJ2-1; the D gene could be TRBD1 or TRBD2 (5 bases each). This clonotype originated in a man younger than 30 in good health. Some clones in this sample may be carry-over from other donors' samples. The CDR3 DNA sequence: TGTGCCAGCGTTGGGACGGAAGGTGGTGAGCAGTTCTTC. Translation gives CASVGTEGGEQFF.